The sequence of this T cell receptor (beta chain) was determined in a study of identical twins. Overall study findings and caveats: It was cross-sectional statistical analysis, not following the same donors, that the conclusions relied on. While abundant cord blood beta clonotypes carried fewer insertions, memory repertoires showed no such pattern.

This clonotype was counted at least ten times. The antigen is undetermined. V was cut by 4 bases and J by 2 bases, with 10 bases left in between. The CDR3 is 13 amino acids. CDR1 is SQVTM, CDR2 ANQGSEA, per germline. TCRdb processed the 5' RACE reads anew with MiXCR; each CDR3 protein has one entry. The repertoire includes approximately 140,000 distinct CDR3 sequences, around 3.6% of them detected once, and around 8.1% sits in the top ten. This clonotype originated in a man aged 18 to 29 in good health. The sample consisted of memory T cells sorted from blood. V usage is TRBV29-1 and J usage is TRBJ2-3; possibly TRBD2 for D (6 bases). The CDR3 region is CSVGGTHTDTQYF. In DNA, the CDR3 is TGCAGCGTTGGTGGGACTCACACAGATACGCAGTATTTT.